This T cell receptor (beta chain) is drawn from a study of early T cells in non-severe SARS-CoV-2 infection. For the study at large: Sequencing input comprised bulk RNA from unsorted whole blood; chain pairing was not available.

This clonotype has a count of ten or more. What it binds is not known. Points from the study as a whole: Matching results from VDJdb favored anti-spike CD8 responses, leaving private and CD4 specificities undetected.

Germline values: CDR1 ENHRY, CDR2 SYGVKD. The V and J ends lost 8 bases and 7 bases respectively, with 12 bases between them. The CDR3 has 12 amino acids. Individually, cDNA molecules had unique molecular identifiers attached to them. TCRdb itself ran the 5' RACE reads through MiXCR, one entry per CDR3 protein. The table shows approximately 63,000 distinct CDR3 sequences, with 5% to 6.5% occurring only once. This sequence joins TRBV10-3 and TRBJ2-1; D gene ambiguous. The sequence was obtained from an adult who was a healthcare worker with PCR-confirmed SARS-CoV-2 infection or an uninfected control (not recorded which). The sequenced sample was whole blood, obtained at baseline. CDR3 loop: CAIEVGSNEQFF. The CDR3 DNA sequence: TGTGCCATCGAGGTGGGCTCGAATGAGCAGTTCTTC.